This T cell receptor (beta chain) was obtained from a study of control samples from healthy donors and cancer patients (dated by TCRdb to between 2020 and 2021). The method was the immunoSEQ multiplex PCR assay. Sourced from immuneACCESS, this table was stored by TCRdb with only in-frame sequences that have V and J called. A share of the clones is absent; for the studies checked, an unresolved V gene accounts for under half, and the remainder has no known explanation. For this sample the table gives about 29,000 clones, of which roughly 87% were detected only once. Less than 5% of the sample belongs to the ten largest clones. A word on this clone: Its antigen is still unknown. No base qualities exist here, and no much larger clone lies one base off it.

This clonotype was obtained from a female donor with melanoma. Input material: formalin-fixed, paraffin-embedded tissue.

The nucleotide sequence reads as follows: TGTGCCAGCAGTGCCCAGGGAAGCTCCTACAATGAGCAGTTCTTC. Its product reads: CASSAQGSSYNEQFF. The rearranged segments are TRBV2 and TRBJ2-1, with a tentative D gene TRBD1 over 5 matching bases. V and J are truncated by 4 bases and 0 bases respectively, leaving an intervening sequence of 10 bases. Measured from the cysteine to the phenylalanine, the CDR3 is 15 residues long. This entry keeps only the CDR3 DNA: 45 bases, framed from base 1. The germline V gene gives CDR1 as SNHLY and CDR2 as FYNNEI.